These 2 T cell receptor beta chains were all obtained from the same sample, sequenced in a study of T cell responses to AZD1222 COVID-19 vaccine. Only in-frame clones appear in the TCRdb table, and some are missing; sequencing was by immunoSEQ multiplex PCR. The sample has approximately 150,000 clones, 80% to 95% seen once. The sample was peripheral blood, taken on day 0 of AZD1222 vaccination. Receptors were obtained from an adult in good health.

The chain joins TRBV13 to TRBJ1-1; the D is unclear. Germline CDR1 and CDR2: PRHDT and FYEKMQ (reference sequence). V lost 5 bases and J 5 bases, leaving 15 bases between the germline ends. The CDR3 spans 14 residues. CDR3 in amino acids: CASSPAGLRTEAFF. As DNA, the CDR3 is TGTGCCAGCAGCCCGGCGGGTCTAAGGACTGAAGCTTTCTTT.

The chain links TRBV7-9 to TRBJ1-2, with D hard to call. Germline loops: CDR1 SEHNR, CDR2 FQNEAQ (reference sequence). V was pared by 4 bases and J by 10 bases, with 22 bases between. The CDR3 covers 15 residues. In nucleotides, the CDR3 is TGTGCCAGCAGCTCTCTCCCGACATGGAAGACTGACTACACCTTC. Translation: CASSSLPTWKTDYTF.